This T cell receptor beta chain was recorded in a study of T cell responses to AZD1222 COVID-19 vaccine. The table came from immunoSEQ multiplex PCR; TCRdb's copy has only in-frame clones and leaves some out. In the table there are over 150,000 clones, about nine tenths of which are singletons. Trimming stripped 2 bases from V and 5 bases from J, with 9 bases between. From germline, CDR1 is MNHEY and CDR2 SMNVEV (reference sequence). This CDR3 comprises 13 residues. V and J are TRBV27 and TRBJ1-1; perhaps TRBD1 as D (5 bases). The sequence was obtained from an adult in good health. This specimen consisted of peripheral blood, obtained on day 0 of AZD1222 vaccination. Here the CDR3 DNA reads TGTGCCAGCAGTTTACCCGGGGGGACTGAAGCTTTCTTT. Translated: CASSLPGGTEAFF.